Included here is one TCR beta chain sequence, with context. Its antigen target is currently unknown. Nothing much larger sits one base from this clone, and base qualities are not available. The CDR3 starts with the cysteine, ends with the phenylalanine, and has 12 residues. The only DNA kept is the CDR3, 36 bases in frame from the first base. V is pared back by 4 bases and J by 4 bases, with 8 bases lying between the germline termini. The CDR1 and CDR2 encoded by the germline V gene are SNHLY and FYNNEI. In total, more than 500 healthy bone marrow donors made up the cohort. At the time of sampling, all cohort members were nominally healthy, though unrecorded immune exposures were likely present. The donor tested CMV seronegative and was one of the 352 seronegative cohort members. Every donor gave a peripheral blood sample, and the peripheral blood mononuclear cells from that sample were used for TCR beta sequencing. The Qiagen DNeasy Blood Extraction Kit was used to extract genomic DNA from the blood cell samples.

Preparation of the library involved the immunoSEQ multiplex PCR assay. The multiplex PCR relied on a mix of 60 forward primers for TCR Vbeta segments and 13 reverse primers for TCR Jbeta segments. The CDR3 region of rearranged TCR beta genes was amplified from genomic DNA with a multiplex PCR assay. The amplified TCR beta libraries were sequenced on the Illumina HiSeq System as 87-base-pair reads. As for the original processing: A later analysis counted approximately 84 million unique TCR beta chains across the 700 or so repertoires, and around 12 million of these chains were shared by at least two donors. A nearest-neighbor algorithm error-corrected the raw reads and collapsed the reads into unique sequences, merging closely related sequences to remove PCR and sequencing errors. V, D and J gene segments were assigned by aligning CDR3 sequences to IMGT reference sequences. For a sequence to be retained, a match of at least six nucleotides to both a V gene segment and a J gene segment was required. A rearrangement was called productive if the CDR3 had no stop codons and remained in frame with V and J, and every other rearrangement was called non-productive. CDR3 was defined by IMGT convention, running from the second conserved V-encoded cysteine to the conserved J-encoded phenylalanine. The earlier analysis of 500 to 650 of the donors excluded any sequence lacking an unambiguous match to a single V gene segment. In an earlier analysis of approximately 560 of the donors, a V segment was called functional when productive rearrangements were above 56.7%, and segregating when the standard deviation between donors exceeded 5%. A statistical classification framework was built to diagnose cytomegalovirus status from the catalog of TCR beta chain sequences. In a later analysis, V and J genes were assigned by comparing TCR nucleotide sequences against IMGT/GENE-DB human TR gene sequences. Using the TCRdist pipeline, a later analysis assigned CDR3 sequences along with most-parsimonious VDJ recombination scenarios. In a later analysis, each TCR beta chain was defined by its CDR3 amino acid sequence together with its V-gene family, and reads lacking a unique V-gene family were excluded. To address suspected cross-contamination and a sequencing artifact, a later analysis removed 592 highly shared, low-generation-probability nucleotide sequences. For each public chain, a later analysis derived a clonal expansion index from normalized ranks of inferred template counts within each repertoire. Generation probabilities in a later analysis came from a VDJ recombination model fitted to out-of-frame rearrangements, and those results were checked against IGoR. A later analysis scored TCR-TCR, TCR-HLA and TCR-CMV co-occurrence with hypergeometric tests, applying a repertoire-size bias correction to TCR pairs. A later analysis estimated false discovery rates by permuting HLA or CMV assignments 20 times. In a later analysis, co-occurring TCRs were grouped with DBSCAN, and TCRdist sequence similarity was added when clustering was performed within HLA-allele-positive subsets. For co-occurrence clustering, repertoires with fewer than 30,000 or more than 120,000 public chains were excluded, along with a handful of repertoires with anomalous nucleotide sharing. TCRdb's version of the immuneACCESS table is confined to in-frame rearrangements and falls short of the full clone set. An unresolved V gene accounts for under half of the shortfall where checked; the remainder is of unknown origin. The V and J calls and clone size are taken from that table; D and trimming were inferred from the DNA. Here the sample has some 110,000 clones; 9% to 10% occur a single time. Jointly, the top ten make up less than 4% of the sample.

The sample is drawn from a study of cytomegalovirus exposure and HLA in healthy donors (dated by TCRdb to about 2017). For context, the study as a whole: According to an earlier analysis of 587 of the donors, about 170 million T cells yielded 117 million unique TCR beta sequences and about 300 Gb of sequence data. To predict cytomegalovirus infection status, the study combined high-throughput TCR immunosequencing, statistical association of individual TCRs with disease status, and machine learning. Along with the approximately 650-subject first cohort, a separate validation cohort of about 110 different subjects was used. A later genetic analysis took genome-wide SNP genotypes for about 65% of the 666 donors and used that subset as a discovery cohort. About five DR-DQ haplotypes were treated as single units for association and clustering because of strong linkage in the cohort. The study profiled the T cell repertoires of hundreds of subjects by immunosequencing and related them to cytomegalovirus serostatus. The number of typed donors differed by locus: about 629-640 for A, B, C, DRB1 and DQB1; about 520 for DQA1; 606 for DPA1; and some 430 for DPB1. To decide whether each TCR beta V gene segment behaved as functional or pseudogenic, an earlier analysis of 587 of the donors relied on high-throughput TCR beta sequencing. The aim of the study was to test whether cataloging public T cell receptors could identify signatures of past pathogen exposure. Among 300 to 450 genotyped donors of the cohort, an average of approximately 230,000 unique TCR beta nucleotide sequences were sequenced per donor, around a sixth of them non-productive. In a later analysis, previously published TCR beta repertoires from more than 500 donors were re-analyzed and high-resolution HLA genotyping was added so that TCR occurrence patterns could be studied. Rather than using new phenotypic data, the later analysis identified candidate immune exposures from TCR beta sequences and from how often those sequences occurred across donors. Roughly 300 gigabases of sequencing data and approximately 85 million unique TCR sequences were included in an early release covering several hundred HLA-typed donors. Alongside the repertoire data, information on donor age, sex, ethnicity and CMV serostatus was compiled. All discovery cohort repertoires had been generated using a single sequencing platform. Among the roughly 400 genotyped donors, approximately 81% belonged to the genetic ancestry cluster associated with self-reported Caucasian donors. HLA typing included class I and class II loci at four-digit resolution.

The research as a whole found: Compared with the roughly 700-donor mean, donors in an Asian-associated ancestry cluster had fewer N-insertions in productive TCRs, according to a later genetic analysis. A later genetic analysis associated a missense DCLRE1C variant with V-gene and J-gene trimming of TCR beta chains, and an independent cohort replicated the association. Several of the top co-occurrence clusters appeared to be linked to parvovirus B19, influenza, CMV and Epstein-Barr virus, according to a later analysis. Presence/absence analyses assumed roughly uniform sequencing depth across donors, an assumption that may not hold. Specific HLA alleles were associated with 16,951 TCR beta sequences at a false discovery rate of 0.05 in a later analysis. Some IMGT-functional V segments, including TRBV6-2 and TRBV6-3, could not be told apart with the 87-base-pair reads, so those segments were excluded. In a later analysis, TCR association rates were found to vary across HLA loci, with the most associated TCRs seen for DRB1 alleles and the fewest for HLA-C alleles. In an earlier analysis of more than 450 of the donors, most TCR beta V segments were observed in productive rearrangements about 90% or about 30% of the time, broadly matching IMGT annotations. The earlier analysis of 450 to 700 of the donors excluded roughly 17 rarely observed V segments, including chromosome 9 orphons, because counts were too low. Because some donors lacked HLA typing at each locus, the association tests relied only on the typed subset. A further reported finding was that TCR beta sequences accurately predicted the HLA-A and HLA-B alleles for most subjects in the first cohort. For the cohort, immune exposure information was limited to CMV serostatus. The authors suggested that the approach could potentially be generalized to other disease states and immunological phenotypes. Cytomegalovirus status was reported to be diagnosed by the classifier with high specificity and sensitivity in both the original and validation cohorts. A cluster of highly shared sequence variants was judged likely to be a technical artifact of the sequencing pipeline. Assigning TCR associations to individual alleles was difficult when HLA alleles, especially DR and DQ, strongly co-occurred. Most TCR sequences were observed very rarely across donors, whereas some public TCRs were present in many individuals. In vitro tests confirmed that three of the cytomegalovirus-associated TCR beta chains recognize cytomegalovirus antigens. This cohort had only TCR beta chains sequenced, and the lack of alpha or paired-chain data limited which features could be detected. The study listed 164 TCR beta chains as associated with cytomegalovirus. According to a later analysis, most CMV-associated TCR beta chains appeared to be HLA-restricted, and the HLA associations seemed to be driven largely by CMV exposure. Linkage disequilibrium might explain the correlated functional status among segregating V segments, but an unknown experimental factor could not be excluded. In a later analysis, HLA-associated TCR beta chains showed more clonal expansion and lower generation probabilities than non-associated chains that were equally common.

The sequenced sample consisted of PBMCs. This TCR was recovered from a man aged 25-45 years in good health and CMV-seronegative. The rearrangement joined TRBV2 to TRBJ2-7; the D gene cannot be named for sure. The DNA sequence reads TGTGCCAGCAGTGGGGCCAGTTACGAGCAGTACTTC. It translates as CASSGASYEQYF.